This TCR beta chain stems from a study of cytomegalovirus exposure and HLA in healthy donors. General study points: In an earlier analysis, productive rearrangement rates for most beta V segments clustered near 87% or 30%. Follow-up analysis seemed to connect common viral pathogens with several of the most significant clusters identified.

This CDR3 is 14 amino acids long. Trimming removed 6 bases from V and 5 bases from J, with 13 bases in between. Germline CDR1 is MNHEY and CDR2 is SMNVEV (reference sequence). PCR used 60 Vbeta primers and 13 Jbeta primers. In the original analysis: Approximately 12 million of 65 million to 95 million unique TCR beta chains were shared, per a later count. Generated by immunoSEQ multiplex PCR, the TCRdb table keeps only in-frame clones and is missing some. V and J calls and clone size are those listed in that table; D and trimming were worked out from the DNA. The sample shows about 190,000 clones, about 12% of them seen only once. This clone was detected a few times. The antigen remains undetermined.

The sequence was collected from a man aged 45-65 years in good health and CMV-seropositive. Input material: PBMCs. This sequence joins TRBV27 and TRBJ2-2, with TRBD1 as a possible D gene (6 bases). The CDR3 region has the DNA TGTGCCAGCAGGAGCACCACAGGGACCGGGGAGCTGTTTTTT. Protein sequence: CASRSTTGTGELFF.